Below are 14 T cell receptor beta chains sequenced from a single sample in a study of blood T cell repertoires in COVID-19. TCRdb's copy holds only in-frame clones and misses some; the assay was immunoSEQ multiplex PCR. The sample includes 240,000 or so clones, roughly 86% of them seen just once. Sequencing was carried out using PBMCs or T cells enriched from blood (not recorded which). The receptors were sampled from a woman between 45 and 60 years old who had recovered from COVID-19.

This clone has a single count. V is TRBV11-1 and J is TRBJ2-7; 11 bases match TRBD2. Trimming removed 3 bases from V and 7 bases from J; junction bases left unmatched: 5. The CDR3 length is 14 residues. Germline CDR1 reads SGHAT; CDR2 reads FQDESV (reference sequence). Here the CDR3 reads CASSFGTSGREQYF. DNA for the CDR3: TGTGCCAGCAGCTTCGGGACTAGCGGAAGAGAGCAGTACTTC.

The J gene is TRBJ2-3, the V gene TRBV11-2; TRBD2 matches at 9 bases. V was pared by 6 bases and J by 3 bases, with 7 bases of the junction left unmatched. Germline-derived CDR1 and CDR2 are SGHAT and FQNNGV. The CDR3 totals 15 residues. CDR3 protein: CASRRPGLATDTQYF. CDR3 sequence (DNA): TGTGCCAGCAGGCGGCCGGGACTAGCAACAGATACGCAGTATTTT.

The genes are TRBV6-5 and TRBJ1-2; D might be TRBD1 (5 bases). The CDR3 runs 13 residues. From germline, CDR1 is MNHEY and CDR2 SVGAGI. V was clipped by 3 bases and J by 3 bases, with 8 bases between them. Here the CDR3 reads CASSYRGYYGYTF. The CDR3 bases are TGTGCCAGCAGTTATAGGGGATACTATGGCTACACCTTC.

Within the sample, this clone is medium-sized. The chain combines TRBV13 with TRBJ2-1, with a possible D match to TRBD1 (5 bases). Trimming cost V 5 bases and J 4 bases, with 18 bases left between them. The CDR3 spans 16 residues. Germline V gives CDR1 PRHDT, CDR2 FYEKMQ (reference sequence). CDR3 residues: CASSPSMGLPYNEQFF. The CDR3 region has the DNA TGTGCCAGCAGCCCCTCTATGGGGCTGCCGTACAATGAGCAGTTCTTC.

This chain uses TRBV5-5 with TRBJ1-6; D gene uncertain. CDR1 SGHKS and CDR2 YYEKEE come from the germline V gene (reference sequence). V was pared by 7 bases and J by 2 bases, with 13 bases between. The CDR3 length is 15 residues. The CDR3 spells CASGHRVAYNSPLHF. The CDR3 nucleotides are TGTGCCAGCGGCCACCGGGTCGCCTATAATTCACCCCTCCACTTT.

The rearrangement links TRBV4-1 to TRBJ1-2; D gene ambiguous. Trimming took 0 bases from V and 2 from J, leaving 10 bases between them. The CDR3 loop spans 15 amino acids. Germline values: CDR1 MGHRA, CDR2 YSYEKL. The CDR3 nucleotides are TGCGCCAGCAGCCAAGACCCGACAACCAACTATGGCTACACCTTC. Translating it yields CASSQDPTTNYGYTF.

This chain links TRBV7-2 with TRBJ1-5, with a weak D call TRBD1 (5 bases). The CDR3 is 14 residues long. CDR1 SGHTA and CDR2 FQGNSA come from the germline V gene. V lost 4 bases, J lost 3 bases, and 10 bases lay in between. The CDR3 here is CASSSQALNQPQHF. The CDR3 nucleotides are TGTGCCAGCAGCTCACAGGCGCTCAATCAGCCCCAGCATTTT. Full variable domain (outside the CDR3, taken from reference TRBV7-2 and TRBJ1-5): GAGVSQSPSNKVTEKGKDVELRCDPISGHTALYWYRQSLGQGLEFLIYFQGNSAPDKSGLPSDRFSAERTGGSVSTLTIQRTQQEDSAVYLCASSSQALNQPQHFGDGTRLSIL.

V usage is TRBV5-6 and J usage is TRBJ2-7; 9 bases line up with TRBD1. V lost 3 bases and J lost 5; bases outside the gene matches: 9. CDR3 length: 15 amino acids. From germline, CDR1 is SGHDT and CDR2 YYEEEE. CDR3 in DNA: TGTGCCAGCAGCTCCGACGGGACAGGGATGAACGAGCAGTACTTC. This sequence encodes CASSSDGTGMNEQYF. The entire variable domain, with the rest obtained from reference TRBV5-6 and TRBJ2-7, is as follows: DAGVTQSPTHLIKTRGQQVTLRCSPKSGHDTVSWYQQALGQGPQFIFQYYEEEERQRGNFPDRFSGHQFPNYSSELNVNALLLGDSALYLCASSSDGTGMNEQYFGPGTRLTVT.

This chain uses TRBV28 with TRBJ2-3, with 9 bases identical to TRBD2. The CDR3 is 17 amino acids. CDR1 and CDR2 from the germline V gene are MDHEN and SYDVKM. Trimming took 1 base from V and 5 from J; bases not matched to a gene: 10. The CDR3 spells CASSLSISAGGGDTQYF. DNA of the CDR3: TGTGCCAGCAGTTTATCCATATCAGCGGGAGGTGGAGATACGCAGTATTTT.

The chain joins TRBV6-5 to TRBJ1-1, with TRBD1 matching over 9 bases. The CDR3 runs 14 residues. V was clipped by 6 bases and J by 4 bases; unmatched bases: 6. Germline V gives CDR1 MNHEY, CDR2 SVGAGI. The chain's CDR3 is CASRRQGVRTEAFF. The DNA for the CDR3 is TGTGCCAGCAGAAGACAGGGGGTTCGCACTGAAGCTTTCTTT.

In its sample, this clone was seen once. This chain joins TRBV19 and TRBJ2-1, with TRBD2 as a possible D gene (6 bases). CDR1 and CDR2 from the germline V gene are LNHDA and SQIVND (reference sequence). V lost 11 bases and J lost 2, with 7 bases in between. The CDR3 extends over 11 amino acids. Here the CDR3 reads CAGGAYNEQFF. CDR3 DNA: TGTGCCGGCGGGGCCTACAATGAGCAGTTCTTC.

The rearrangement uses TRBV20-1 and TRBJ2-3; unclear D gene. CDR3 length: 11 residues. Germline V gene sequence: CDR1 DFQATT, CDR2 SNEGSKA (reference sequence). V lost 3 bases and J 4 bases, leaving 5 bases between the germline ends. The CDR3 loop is CSASHADTQYF. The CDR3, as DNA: TGCAGTGCTAGCCATGCAGATACGCAGTATTTT.

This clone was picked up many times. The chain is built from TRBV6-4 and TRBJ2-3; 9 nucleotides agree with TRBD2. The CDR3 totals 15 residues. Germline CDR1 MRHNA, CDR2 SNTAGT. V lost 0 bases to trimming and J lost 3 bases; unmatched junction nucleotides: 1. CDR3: CASSDSSGRTDTQYF. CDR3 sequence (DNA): TGTGCCAGCAGTGACTCGAGCGGGAGGACAGATACGCAGTATTTT.

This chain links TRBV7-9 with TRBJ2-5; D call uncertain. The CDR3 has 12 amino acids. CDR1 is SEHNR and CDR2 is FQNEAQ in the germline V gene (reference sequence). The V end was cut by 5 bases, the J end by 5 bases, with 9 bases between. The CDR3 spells CASSPRWETQYF. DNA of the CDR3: TGTGCCAGCAGCCCGAGGTGGGAGACCCAGTACTTC. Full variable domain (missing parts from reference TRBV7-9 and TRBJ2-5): DTGVSQNPRHKITKRGQNVTFRCDPISEHNRLYWYRQTLGQGPEFLTYFQNEAQLEKSRLLSDRFSAERPKGSFSTLEIQRTEQGDSAMYLCASSPRWETQYFGPGTRLLVL.